A selection of T cell receptor beta chains follows, all from one sample in a study of blood T cell repertoires in COVID-19. The assay was immunoSEQ multiplex PCR, and TCRdb's table has in-frame clones only and misses some. The sample yields 200,000 to 250,000 clones, 82% seen once. Sequencing input: PBMCs or T cells enriched from blood (not recorded which). The receptors were gathered from a woman aged 60-75 years who had recovered from COVID-19. Both conserved end residues are part of each CDR3. The order of the fields is D gene, J gene, V gene, CDR3 protein, CDR3 DNA. A D gene is named only where the DNA matches it firmly.

d_gene: -; j_gene: TRBJ2-1; v_gene: TRBV4-2; CDR3aa: CASSQPTRYNEQFF; CDR3nt: TGTGCCAGCAGCCAGCCGACTAGATACAATGAGCAGTTCTTC
d_gene: -; j_gene: TRBJ1-2; v_gene: TRBV5-5; CDR3aa: CASSSPTVDYGYTF; CDR3nt: TGTGCCAGCAGCTCTCCGACTGTGGACTATGGCTACACCTTC
d_gene: -; j_gene: TRBJ1-1; v_gene: TRBV11-2; CDR3aa: CASSFQGNTEAFF; CDR3nt: TGTGCCAGCAGCTTTCAGGGGAACACTGAAGCTTTCTTT
d_gene: TRBD1; j_gene: TRBJ1-1; v_gene: TRBV11-1; CDR3aa: CASSLAGRGPLGTEAFF; CDR3nt: TGTGCCAGCAGCTTAGCGGGCAGGGGGCCTTTGGGCACTGAAGCTTTCTTT
d_gene: -; j_gene: TRBJ1-4; v_gene: TRBV6-1; CDR3aa: CASSEGAVNEKLFF; CDR3nt: TGTGCCAGCAGTGAAGGGGCAGTTAATGAAAAACTGTTTTTT
d_gene: TRBD2; j_gene: TRBJ2-1; v_gene: TRBV4-3; CDR3aa: CASSSNSGGSYNEQFF; CDR3nt: TGCGCCAGCAGCTCCAACAGCGGGGGATCCTACAATGAGCAGTTCTTC
d_gene: TRBD2; j_gene: TRBJ2-5; v_gene: TRBV6-1; CDR3aa: CASNDRLAGIQETQYF; CDR3nt: TGTGCCAGCAATGATAGACTAGCGGGGATCCAAGAGACCCAGTACTTC
d_gene: -; j_gene: TRBJ2-2; v_gene: TRBV7-9; CDR3aa: CASIFGGINTGELFF; CDR3nt: TGTGCCAGCATCTTTGGGGGGATTAACACCGGGGAGCTGTTTTTT
d_gene: -; j_gene: TRBJ1-2; v_gene: TRBV7-2; CDR3aa: CASSLEGGPNYGYTF; CDR3nt: TGTGCCAGCAGCTTAGAGGGGGGGCCCAACTATGGCTACACCTTC
d_gene: TRBD2; j_gene: TRBJ2-3; v_gene: TRBV25-1; CDR3aa: CASSVPSGGVDTQYF; CDR3nt: TGTGCCAGCAGTGTTCCTAGCGGGGGGGTAGATACGCAGTATTTT
d_gene: TRBD1; j_gene: TRBJ2-3; v_gene: TRBV28; CDR3aa: CASSPDRGLDTQYF; CDR3nt: TGTGCCAGCAGTCCCGACAGGGGTTTGGATACGCAGTATTTT
d_gene: TRBD2; j_gene: TRBJ2-1; v_gene: TRBV6-5; CDR3aa: CASSPGLAGVLEQFF; CDR3nt: TGTGCCAGCAGTCCCGGACTAGCGGGAGTGCTTGAGCAGTTCTTC
d_gene: -; j_gene: TRBJ2-7; v_gene: TRBV3-1/TRBV3-2; CDR3aa: CASSQMTDTAYEQYF; CDR3nt: TGTGCCAGCAGCCAAATGACAGACACAGCCTACGAGCAGTACTTC
d_gene: -; j_gene: TRBJ2-5; v_gene: TRBV15; CDR3aa: CATSRDPEQGIFPQYF; CDR3nt: TGTGCCACCAGCAGAGATCCTGAGCAGGGGATCTTCCCCCAGTACTTC
d_gene: TRBD2; j_gene: TRBJ2-4; v_gene: TRBV14; CDR3aa: CASSPLTGLAGKNIQYF; CDR3nt: TGTGCCAGCAGCCCCCTAACCGGACTAGCGGGTAAAAACATTCAGTACTTC
d_gene: TRBD1; j_gene: TRBJ1-5; v_gene: TRBV19; CDR3aa: CASTKGAGQPQHF; CDR3nt: TGTGCCAGTACCAAGGGGGCTGGTCAGCCCCAGCATTTT
d_gene: -; j_gene: TRBJ2-1; v_gene: TRBV6-4; CDR3aa: CASSDSGLYNEQFF; CDR3nt: TGTGCCAGCAGTGACTCGGGACTTTACAATGAGCAGTTCTTC
d_gene: -; j_gene: TRBJ1-2; v_gene: TRBV25-1; CDR3aa: CASTRTGYGYTF; CDR3nt: TGTGCCAGCACCCGAACGGGTTATGGCTACACCTTC
d_gene: TRBD1; j_gene: TRBJ2-2; v_gene: TRBV19; CDR3aa: CASSIRGLSTGELFF; CDR3nt: TGTGCCAGTAGTATCAGGGGGCTCTCCACCGGGGAGCTGTTTTTT
d_gene: -; j_gene: TRBJ1-3; v_gene: TRBV6-1; CDR3aa: CASRERGGGASSGNTIYF; CDR3nt: TGTGCCAGCAGAGAACGGGGTGGGGGGGCGAGCTCTGGAAACACCATATATTTT
d_gene: -; j_gene: TRBJ2-1; v_gene: TRBV20-1; CDR3aa: CSAGSYEQFF; CDR3nt: TGCAGTGCCGGGAGTTATGAGCAGTTCTTC
d_gene: -; j_gene: TRBJ1-1; v_gene: TRBV12-3/TRBV12-4; CDR3aa: CASGPPEGEAFF; CDR3nt: TGTGCCAGCGGACCCCCGGAGGGTGAAGCTTTCTTT
d_gene: TRBD1; j_gene: TRBJ2-6; v_gene: TRBV19; CDR3aa: CASSRAGQGASGANVLTF; CDR3nt: TGTGCCAGTAGTAGGGCGGGACAGGGGGCATCTGGGGCCAACGTCCTGACTTTC